Shown below are 14 T cell receptor beta chains from a single sample sequenced in a study of cytomegalovirus exposure and HLA in healthy donors. Only in-frame clones appear in the TCRdb table, and some are missing; sequencing was by immunoSEQ multiplex PCR. This sample yields some 98,000 clones, of which roughly 87% are seen a single time; around 3.9% belongs to the top ten. Sequenced: PBMCs. The receptors originated from a woman younger than 45 in good health and CMV-seronegative.

V is TRBV6-5 and J is TRBJ2-6; D might be TRBD1 (6 bases). V was cut by 3 bases and J by 3 bases, with 12 bases left in between. CDR1 is MNHEY, CDR2 SVGAGI, per germline. The CDR3 consists of 16 residues. The CDR3: CASSYIQGNGANVLTF. Written as DNA, the CDR3 is TGTGCCAGCAGTTATATACAGGGAAATGGGGCCAACGTCCTGACTTTC.

The rearrangement uses TRBV2 and TRBJ2-1; D not certain. V lost 5 bases, J lost 0 bases, and 14 bases lay in between. Germline loops: CDR1 SNHLY, CDR2 FYNNEI. This CDR3 contains 16 residues. CDR3 bases: TGTGCCAGCAGTAGGCCCTCGGGTAGCTCCTACAATGAGCAGTTCTTC. Translation: CASSRPSGSSYNEQFF.

This rearrangement joins TRBV9 to TRBJ1-2, with unresolved D. The ends were cut back, 0 bases at V and 4 bases at J, with 22 bases in the middle. Germline CDR1 is SGDLS and CDR2 is YYNGEE. The CDR3 covers 18 residues. CDR3 nucleotides: TGTGCCAGCAGCGTAGCTGGTCGGGCAGGAGGGCCTGGCTATGGCTACACCTTC. It is translated as CASSVAGRAGGPGYGYTF.

This chain uses TRBV18 with TRBJ2-7; maybe TRBD1 (5 bases). Trimming stripped 5 bases from V and 3 bases from J, with 11 bases between. The germline V gene encodes CDR1 KGHSH and CDR2 LQKENI. This CDR3 comprises 13 residues. This chain's CDR3 is CASSIMDIYEQYF. In DNA form, the CDR3 reads TGTGCCAGCTCAATCATGGACATCTACGAGCAGTACTTC.

V usage is TRBV7-2 and J usage is TRBJ1-2, with TRBD1 matching 10 bases. This CDR3 region has 16 residues. The germline CDR1 and CDR2 sequences are SGHTA and FQGNSA. The junction had 12 bases not matched to a gene; V was cut back by 4 bases and J by 7 bases. CDR3 coding DNA: TGTGCCAGCAGCTATCCCGGGACAGGGGATTCCCTTGGCTACACCTTC. Protein: CASSYPGTGDSLGYTF.

V usage is TRBV2 and J usage is TRBJ1-2, with D perhaps TRBD1 (6 bases). Trimming took 10 bases from V and 6 from J, leaving 21 bases between them. The germline V gene encodes CDR1 SNHLY and CDR2 FYNNEI. The CDR3 runs to 14 residues. CDR3 amino acids: CATKRRRGLDGYTF. The CDR3 DNA follows: TGTGCCACCAAACGCCGCAGGGGCCTAGATGGCTACACCTTC. The whole variable domain, filled in from reference TRBV2 and TRBJ1-2, reads EPEVTQTPSHQVTQMGQEVILRCVPISNHLYFYWYRQILGQKVEFLVSFYNNEISEKSEIFDDQFSVERPDGSNFTLKIRSTKLEDSAMYFCATKRRRGLDGYTFGSGTRLTVV.

The genes are TRBV9 and TRBJ2-5; TRBD2 matches 13 bases. CDR1 SGDLS and CDR2 YYNGEE come from the germline V gene. Unmatched junction bases numbered 5, after V lost 1 base and J lost 5 bases. The CDR3 loop spans 16 amino acids. The CDR3 DNA reads TGTGCCAGCAGCGTAACTAGCGGGGGGGCCGGGGAGACCCAGTACTTC. It specifies CASSVTSGGAGETQYF.

This clone was observed once. J is TRBJ1-4 and V is TRBV15; possibly TRBD1 for D (5 bases). This CDR3 has 14 residues. Germline V lookup: CDR1 LNHNV, CDR2 YYDKDF (reference sequence). With 0 bases removed from V and 13 bases from J, the gap between germline ends came to 15 bases. CDR3 sequence reads: CATSRDGGARGLFF. The CDR3 nucleotides read TGTGCCACCAGCAGAGATGGAGGGGCCCGCGGACTGTTTTTT. Together with reference TRBV15 and TRBJ1-4, the CDR3 gives the full variable domain: DAMVIQNPRYQVTQFGKPVTLSCSQTLNHNVMYWYQQKSSQAPKLLFHYYDKDFNNEADTPDNFQSRRPNTSFCFLDIRSPGLGDTAMYLCATSRDGGARGLFFGSGTQLSVL.

The chain carries TRBV7-3 and TRBJ2-5, with D maybe TRBD1 (6 bases). CDR3 length: 15 residues. Germline-derived CDR1 and CDR2 are SGHTA and FQGTGA. The V gene lost 6 bases and the J gene lost 4 bases, with 18 bases spanning the gap. In DNA, the CDR3 is TGTGCCAGCAGTTTACAAAGGGGGAGCGGAGAGACCCAGTACTTC. Residues: CASSLQRGSGETQYF.

J is TRBJ1-2 and V is TRBV6-1; weak D call: TRBD1 (5 bases). Between the trimmed V and J ends, which lost 6 bases and 4 bases, there was a span of 12 bases. This CDR3 is built from 13 residues. The germline CDR1 and CDR2 sequences are MNHNS and SASEGT. The DNA for the CDR3 is TGTGCCAGCAGCCAGGGATGGGGCTATGGCTACACCTTC. Amino acids: CASSQGWGYGYTF.

V usage is TRBV5-1 and J usage is TRBJ1-2; D perhaps matches TRBD1 (5 bases). From germline, CDR1 is SGHRS and CDR2 YFSETQ. CDR3 length: 16 amino acids. Trimming left V 0 bases short and J 7 bases short, with 19 bases between. The CDR3 DNA follows: TGCGCCAGCAGCTTGGGGGCTACAGGTCCACTCGGTGGCTACACCTTC. Its protein is CASSLGATGPLGGYTF.

On this clone itself: The sample holds other DNA sequences that translate to the same CDR3. The chain carries TRBV6-5 and TRBJ2-1; D may be TRBD2 (6 bases). The germline CDR1 and CDR2 sequences are MNHEY and SVGAGI. The CDR3 has 12 amino acids. V lost 2 bases, J lost 7 bases, and 6 bases lay in between. The CDR3 DNA is TGTGCCAGCAGTTACGGGGGGAATGAGCAGTTCTTC. The encoded protein is CASSYGGNEQFF.

This chain joins TRBV5-6 and TRBJ2-7; D not resolved. The CDR3 length is 12 residues. Trimming stripped 2 bases from V and 0 bases from J, with 3 bases between. Germline CDR1 reads SGHDT; CDR2 reads YYEEEE. The CDR3 coding sequence is TGTGCCAGCAGCTTCGTCTCCTACGAGCAGTACTTC. This gives the protein CASSFVSYEQYF.

This clone was detected once. The rearrangement uses TRBV4-1 and TRBJ2-7, with D hard to call. In germline, CDR1 is MGHRA, CDR2 YSYEKL. The CDR3 contains 17 residues. V was pared by 1 base and J by 0 bases, with 16 bases between. The CDR3 loop is CASSQGLLRKDSYEQYF. CDR3 nucleotide sequence: TGCGCCAGCAGCCAAGGCCTACTGAGAAAAGACTCCTACGAGCAGTACTTC.